A selection of T cell receptor beta chains follows, all from one sample in a study of blood T cell repertoires in COVID-19. TCRdb keeps only in-frame clones here, not all; method: immunoSEQ multiplex PCR. Counted here are tens of thousands of clones, about 85% occurring once; the ten biggest clones make up around 45%. Sample: peripheral blood. The origin of the receptors is an elderly woman with acute or convalescent COVID-19. CDR3s include the opening cysteine and the closing phenylalanine or tryptophan. Fields, in order: J gene, CDR3 length, V gene, clone size, D gene, CDR3 DNA, CDR3 protein. A D gene is named only where the DNA matches it firmly. Expanded clones get a size class; other rows say once, few or many, or leave the size out.

j_gene: TRBJ1-1; len: 14; v_gene: TRBV5-1; abundance: .; d_gene: TRBD1; CDR3nt: TGCGCCAGCAGGGGTCAACAGGGGAACGCTGAAGCTTTCTTT; CDR3aa: CASRGQQGNAEAFF
j_gene: TRBJ1-2; len: 16; v_gene: TRBV4-1; abundance: .; d_gene: .; CDR3nt: TGCGCCAGCAGCCAAGTCGGAGGGAATATTAACTATGGCTACACCTTC; CDR3aa: CASSQVGGNINYGYTF
j_gene: TRBJ2-1; len: 16; v_gene: TRBV7-2; abundance: .; d_gene: TRBD2; CDR3nt: TGTGCCAGCAGCTTAGTGAGCGGGGGGGCCAGAGATGAGCAGTTCTTC; CDR3aa: CASSLVSGGARDEQFF
j_gene: TRBJ1-6; len: 14; v_gene: TRBV5-1; abundance: .; d_gene: .; CDR3nt: TGCGCCAGCAGCTTGGACGGCGGAAATTCACCCCTCCACTTT; CDR3aa: CASSLDGGNSPLHF
j_gene: TRBJ1-5; len: 15; v_gene: TRBV3-1/TRBV3-2; abundance: .; d_gene: TRBD1; CDR3nt: TGTGCCAGCAGCCAAGGCAGGGGGTACGGTCAGCCCCAGCATTTT; CDR3aa: CASSQGRGYGQPQHF
j_gene: TRBJ1-3; len: 14; v_gene: TRBV18; abundance: .; d_gene: .; CDR3nt: TGTGCCAGCTCACCTGGTGACGGGGGAAACACCATATATTTT; CDR3aa: CASSPGDGGNTIYF
j_gene: TRBJ2-7; len: 14; v_gene: TRBV18; abundance: once; d_gene: TRBD1; CDR3nt: TGTGCCAGCGCTCTGGGACAGGGGCAGGACGAGCAGTACTTC; CDR3aa: CASALGQGQDEQYF
j_gene: TRBJ2-7; len: 18; v_gene: TRBV11-2; abundance: many; d_gene: TRBD1; CDR3nt: TGTGCCAGCAGCCCCCCCTCTACAGGGGAGAACGGGTACTACGAGCAGTACTTC; CDR3aa: CASSPPSTGENGYYEQYF
j_gene: TRBJ2-3; len: 15; v_gene: TRBV7-2; abundance: .; d_gene: TRBD2; CDR3nt: TGTGCCAGCAGCCATACGGTAGCGGGGGCAGATACGCAGTATTTT; CDR3aa: CASSHTVAGADTQYF
j_gene: TRBJ2-2; len: 15; v_gene: TRBV6-6; abundance: .; d_gene: .; CDR3nt: TGTGCCAGCAGGGGAGCATCCCGGGGGACCGGGGAGCTGTTTTTT; CDR3aa: CASRGASRGTGELFF
j_gene: TRBJ1-2; len: 13; v_gene: TRBV30; abundance: .; d_gene: .; CDR3nt: TGTGCCTGGAGTGTTGGGGGCCAGGGGGGCTACACCTTC; CDR3aa: CAWSVGGQGGYTF
j_gene: TRBJ1-1; len: 14; v_gene: TRBV7-9; abundance: .; d_gene: TRBD1; CDR3nt: TGTGCCAGCAGCCTCAGGGACAGACCCACTGAAGCTTTCTTT; CDR3aa: CASSLRDRPTEAFF
j_gene: TRBJ2-1; len: 14; v_gene: TRBV7-6; abundance: once; d_gene: .; CDR3nt: TGTGCCAGCAGCTTAGCGGGACACAGCGGTGAGCAGTTCTTC; CDR3aa: CASSLAGHSGEQFF
j_gene: TRBJ1-6; len: 13; v_gene: TRBV30; abundance: .; d_gene: .; CDR3nt: TGTGCCTGGAGTCGGGACTATAATTCACCCCTCCACTTT; CDR3aa: CAWSRDYNSPLHF
j_gene: TRBJ1-2; len: 13; v_gene: TRBV5-4; abundance: .; d_gene: TRBD1; CDR3nt: TGTGCCAGCAGCTCCAGGGGGAACTATGGCTACACCTTC; CDR3aa: CASSSRGNYGYTF
j_gene: TRBJ2-3; len: 16; v_gene: TRBV4-1; abundance: .; d_gene: TRBD1; CDR3nt: TGCGCCAGCAGCCGACAGGGAACAACCAGCACAGATACGCAGTATTTT; CDR3aa: CASSRQGTTSTDTQYF
j_gene: TRBJ2-2; len: 17; v_gene: TRBV5-1; abundance: .; d_gene: TRBD2; CDR3nt: TGCGCCAGCAGCTTCTCCGGGACTAGCGGGGGGGCCGGGGAGCTGTTTTTT; CDR3aa: CASSFSGTSGGAGELFF
j_gene: TRBJ1-1; len: 13; v_gene: TRBV11-2; abundance: .; d_gene: .; CDR3nt: TGTGCCAGCAGCTTTCCAGGGGACACTGAAGCTTTCTTT; CDR3aa: CASSFPGDTEAFF
j_gene: TRBJ1-1; len: 15; v_gene: TRBV5-1; abundance: .; d_gene: .; CDR3nt: TGCGCCAGCCTTGAGGGGGGGACCGAGAACACTGAAGCTTTCTTT; CDR3aa: CASLEGGTENTEAFF
j_gene: TRBJ1-1; len: 15; v_gene: TRBV18; abundance: .; d_gene: TRBD1; CDR3nt: TGTGCCAGCCAAAAGACAGGGGGGGTGGTGGCTGAAGCTTTCTTT; CDR3aa: CASQKTGGVVAEAFF
j_gene: TRBJ2-7; len: 18; v_gene: TRBV5-1; abundance: .; d_gene: TRBD1; CDR3nt: TGCGCCAGCAGCTTGGAGGGGGACAGGGGGCACTTATCCCACGAGCAGTACTTC; CDR3aa: CASSLEGDRGHLSHEQYF
j_gene: TRBJ1-6; len: 13; v_gene: TRBV2; abundance: .; d_gene: TRBD1; CDR3nt: TGTGCCAGCAGTGTTGACAGGGATTCACCCCTCCACTTT; CDR3aa: CASSVDRDSPLHF
j_gene: TRBJ2-1; len: 16; v_gene: TRBV5-1; abundance: .; d_gene: TRBD2; CDR3nt: TGCGCCAGCACCGGAGGACTAGCGGGGGGGGACAATGAGCAGTTCTTC; CDR3aa: CASTGGLAGGDNEQFF
j_gene: TRBJ1-2; len: 13; v_gene: TRBV5-1; abundance: once; d_gene: .; CDR3nt: TGCGCCAGCAGCTTGGCTAGTGTAGGTGGCTACACCTTC; CDR3aa: CASSLASVGGYTF
j_gene: TRBJ1-1; len: 18; v_gene: TRBV19; abundance: once; d_gene: .; CDR3nt: TGTGCCAGTAGTATTAACGTCCGGGGCGGGACGGAGCGCACTGAAGCTTTCTTT; CDR3aa: CASSINVRGGTERTEAFF
j_gene: TRBJ1-4; len: 14; v_gene: TRBV2; abundance: .; d_gene: .; CDR3nt: TGTGCCAGCAGTGAACTTTGGGGGGTTGAAAAACTGTTTTTT; CDR3aa: CASSELWGVEKLFF
j_gene: TRBJ2-7; len: 12; v_gene: TRBV19; abundance: .; d_gene: .; CDR3nt: TGTGCCAGTAGTGGAGACGGCTACGAGCAGTACTTC; CDR3aa: CASSGDGYEQYF
j_gene: TRBJ1-3; len: 15; v_gene: TRBV3-1/TRBV3-2; abundance: .; d_gene: .; CDR3nt: TGTGCCAGCAGCCCGGACAGCGGCGCTGGAAACACCATATATTTT; CDR3aa: CASSPDSGAGNTIYF
j_gene: TRBJ1-5; len: 13; v_gene: TRBV12-3/TRBV12-4; abundance: .; d_gene: .; CDR3nt: TGTGCCAGCAGTCCCTGGGTTCAGGGTGCCAAGTATTTT; CDR3aa: CASSPWVQGAKYF
j_gene: TRBJ1-5; len: 13; v_gene: TRBV2; abundance: .; d_gene: .; CDR3nt: TGTGCCAGCAACTTACTCCCTAATCAGCCCCAGCATTTT; CDR3aa: CASNLLPNQPQHF
j_gene: TRBJ1-2; len: 15; v_gene: TRBV10-3; abundance: .; d_gene: TRBD1; CDR3nt: TGTGCCATCAGTACAGGGGTTCAATCTAACTATGGCTACACCTTC; CDR3aa: CAISTGVQSNYGYTF
j_gene: TRBJ1-4; len: 14; v_gene: TRBV19; abundance: .; d_gene: .; CDR3nt: TGTGCCACTCCGTCTTTCAGGGTAGAGGAAAAACTGTTTTTT; CDR3aa: CATPSFRVEEKLFF
j_gene: TRBJ2-3; len: 14; v_gene: TRBV25-1; abundance: few; d_gene: .; CDR3nt: TGTGCCAGCAGTGAGGGGAGGAGCACAGATACGCAGTATTTT; CDR3aa: CASSEGRSTDTQYF
j_gene: TRBJ2-2; len: 15; v_gene: TRBV4-3; abundance: few; d_gene: .; CDR3nt: TGCGCCAGCAGCCAAGGAGCGGCGAACACCGGGGAGCTGTTTTTT; CDR3aa: CASSQGAANTGELFF
j_gene: TRBJ2-3; len: 14; v_gene: TRBV7-2; abundance: .; d_gene: TRBD2; CDR3nt: TGTGCCAGCAGCGCGCGGGGGGGCCAAGATACGCAGTATTTT; CDR3aa: CASSARGGQDTQYF
j_gene: TRBJ1-1; len: 15; v_gene: TRBV5-1; abundance: .; d_gene: .; CDR3nt: TGCGCCAGCAGCTTCTCATCCGCGATGAACACTGAAGCTTTCTTT; CDR3aa: CASSFSSAMNTEAFF
j_gene: TRBJ1-2; len: 13; v_gene: TRBV30; abundance: .; d_gene: .; CDR3nt: TGTGCCTGGAGTGTAGCTACGGCGGTTGGCTACACCTTC; CDR3aa: CAWSVATAVGYTF
j_gene: TRBJ2-1; len: 15; v_gene: TRBV6-5; abundance: .; d_gene: TRBD2; CDR3nt: TGTGCCAGCAGCCCGACTAGCGGGGGGATTGGTGAGCAGTTCTTC; CDR3aa: CASSPTSGGIGEQFF
j_gene: TRBJ1-2; len: 14; v_gene: TRBV24-1; abundance: .; d_gene: .; CDR3nt: TGTGCCACCAGTGATTTCACAACCCCCTATGGCTACACCTTC; CDR3aa: CATSDFTTPYGYTF
j_gene: TRBJ1-1; len: 14; v_gene: TRBV19; abundance: .; d_gene: .; CDR3nt: TGTGCCAGTAGTATAGGGGGCTATGGCACTGAAGCTTTCTTT; CDR3aa: CASSIGGYGTEAFF
j_gene: TRBJ1-1; len: 14; v_gene: TRBV9; abundance: .; d_gene: TRBD1; CDR3nt: TGTGCCAGCAGCGTAGGGACAGGTACGGCTGAAGCTTTCTTT; CDR3aa: CASSVGTGTAEAFF
j_gene: TRBJ1-1; len: 11; v_gene: TRBV6-2/TRBV6-3; abundance: .; d_gene: .; CDR3nt: TGTGCCAGCAGTTATCGGACTGAAGCTTTCTTT; CDR3aa: CASSYRTEAFF
j_gene: TRBJ1-2; len: 11; v_gene: TRBV6-5; abundance: .; d_gene: .; CDR3nt: TGTGCCAGCAGCCGGGGGGAGGTTAGCGCTTTC; CDR3aa: CASSRGEVSAF
j_gene: TRBJ1-2; len: 15; v_gene: TRBV6-5; abundance: .; d_gene: .; CDR3nt: TGTGCCAGCGGAACCGGACGGACTTCCTCTTATGGCTACACCTTC; CDR3aa: CASGTGRTSSYGYTF
j_gene: TRBJ2-3; len: 15; v_gene: TRBV6-4; abundance: .; d_gene: TRBD2; CDR3nt: TGTGCCAGCAGTCACGGGGGGGAAGGGGCAGATACGCAGTATTTT; CDR3aa: CASSHGGEGADTQYF
j_gene: TRBJ2-3; len: 15; v_gene: TRBV7-9; abundance: .; d_gene: .; CDR3nt: TGTGCCAGCAGGTCTCGCGGCAGTAGCACAGATACGCAGTATTTT; CDR3aa: CASRSRGSSTDTQYF
j_gene: TRBJ1-5; len: 17; v_gene: TRBV6-1; abundance: .; d_gene: TRBD1; CDR3nt: TGTGCCAGCAGTGACCTAAACCCAGGGACAGGAGGTCAGCCCCAGCATTTT; CDR3aa: CASSDLNPGTGGQPQHF
j_gene: TRBJ1-3; len: 15; v_gene: TRBV7-2; abundance: .; d_gene: .; CDR3nt: TGTGCCAGCAGCTTTTCAGGGGACTCTGGAAACACCATATATTTT; CDR3aa: CASSFSGDSGNTIYF
j_gene: TRBJ1-1; len: 13; v_gene: TRBV9; abundance: .; d_gene: TRBD1; CDR3nt: TGTGCCAGCAGCGTGACAGGGAGGACTGAAGCTTTCTTT; CDR3aa: CASSVTGRTEAFF
j_gene: TRBJ2-3; len: 17; v_gene: TRBV18; abundance: .; d_gene: TRBD2; CDR3nt: TGTGCCAGCTCACCACGATCACTAGCGGGGAACACAGATACGCAGTATTTT; CDR3aa: CASSPRSLAGNTDTQYF
j_gene: TRBJ1-1; len: 15; v_gene: TRBV11-3; abundance: .; d_gene: .; CDR3nt: TGTGCCAGCAGCTTAGGGCAGGTCCAAAACCTGGAAGCTTTCTTT; CDR3aa: CASSLGQVQNLEAFF
j_gene: TRBJ2-1; len: 17; v_gene: TRBV7-8; abundance: .; d_gene: TRBD1; CDR3nt: TGTGCCAGCAGCTTAGCCCACGGACAGGGGGTGAACAATGAGCAGTTCTTC; CDR3aa: CASSLAHGQGVNNEQFF
j_gene: TRBJ2-3; len: 14; v_gene: TRBV2; abundance: .; d_gene: TRBD1; CDR3nt: TGTGCCAGCAGTGACGGACAGGGAATGGATACGCAGTATTTT; CDR3aa: CASSDGQGMDTQYF
j_gene: TRBJ2-7; len: 14; v_gene: TRBV2; abundance: .; d_gene: TRBD1; CDR3nt: TGTGCCAGCAGGCCGGGACAGGGTTCAACCGAGCAGTACTTC; CDR3aa: CASRPGQGSTEQYF
j_gene: TRBJ2-2; len: 14; v_gene: TRBV5-1; abundance: .; d_gene: .; CDR3nt: TGCGCCAGCAGCCCGGGGGTAAACACCGGGGAGCTGTTTTTT; CDR3aa: CASSPGVNTGELFF
j_gene: TRBJ2-3; len: 18; v_gene: TRBV11-3; abundance: few; d_gene: .; CDR3nt: TGTGCCAGCAGCTTAGATTGGGAGGACCCCCTAAGCACAGATACGCAGTATTTT; CDR3aa: CASSLDWEDPLSTDTQYF
j_gene: TRBJ2-1; len: 15; v_gene: TRBV19; abundance: .; d_gene: TRBD1; CDR3nt: TGTGCCAGTAGTATAGCAGGGGGCGTTGGTAGTGAGCAGTTCTTC; CDR3aa: CASSIAGGVGSEQFF
j_gene: TRBJ1-5; len: 13; v_gene: TRBV12-3/TRBV12-4; abundance: .; d_gene: .; CDR3nt: TGTGCCAGCAGGGACGGACTCAATCAGCCCCAGCATTTT; CDR3aa: CASRDGLNQPQHF
j_gene: TRBJ1-2; len: 14; v_gene: TRBV6-5; abundance: .; d_gene: .; CDR3nt: TGTGCCAGCAGTTACTCGCGGGAAACCGGTGGCTACACCTTC; CDR3aa: CASSYSRETGGYTF
j_gene: TRBJ1-2; len: 17; v_gene: TRBV2; abundance: .; d_gene: .; CDR3nt: TGTGCCAGCAGTGGGACATCCTTTAAGCTTTCTCTCCTTGGCTACACCTTC; CDR3aa: CASSGTSFKLSLLGYTF